This T cell receptor beta chain appears in the sequencing data of a study of blood T cell repertoires in COVID-19. At the level of the study: Some COVID-19 samples were acute and others convalescent; all came from the United States, Italy and Spain. PBMCs, B-cell-depleted T cells, or T cells provided the cDNA or gDNA that made up the material.

This table comes from immunoSEQ multiplex PCR, and its TCRdb copy is limited to in-frame clones, with some not included. The sample yields 85,000 to 130,000 clones, about four fifths seen once. This CDR3 contains 14 residues. CDR1 and CDR2 from the germline V gene are KGHSH and LQKENI. V dropped 3 bases and J dropped 2 bases, with 11 bases sitting between them. The specimen sequenced was peripheral blood. This chain links TRBV18 with TRBJ2-7; D is perhaps TRBD2 (6 bases). This receptor was identified in a man in his 60s with acute or convalescent COVID-19. The CDR3 reads CASSPGLLTYEQYF. The CDR3 region has the DNA TGTGCCAGCTCACCGGGACTCTTAACCTACGAGCAGTACTTC.